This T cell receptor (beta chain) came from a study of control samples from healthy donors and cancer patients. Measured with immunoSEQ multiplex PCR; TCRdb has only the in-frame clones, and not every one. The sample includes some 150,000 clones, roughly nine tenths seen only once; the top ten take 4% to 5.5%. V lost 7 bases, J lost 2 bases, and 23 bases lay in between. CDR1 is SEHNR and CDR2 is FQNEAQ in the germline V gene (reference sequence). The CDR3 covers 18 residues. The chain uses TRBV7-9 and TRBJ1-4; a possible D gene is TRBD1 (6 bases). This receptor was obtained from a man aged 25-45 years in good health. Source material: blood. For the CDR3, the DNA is TGTGCCAGCATCACGGAGGAGCCAAACAGGGATACTAATGAAAAACTGTTTTTT. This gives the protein CASITEEPNRDTNEKLFF.